The present T cell receptor (beta chain) was sequenced within a study of T cell responses to AZD1222 COVID-19 vaccine. In the study overall: Pooled samples include second doses given at about 4 or 12 weeks.

Measured with immunoSEQ multiplex PCR; TCRdb has only the in-frame clones, and not every one. The sample has tens of thousands of clones; about 83% are singletons. Study conclusions and caveats: It was only a handful of AZD1222 recipients who were seropositive at baseline. Donors in the cohort were predominantly white British and more often female, and clonal diversity was possibly underestimated. The repertoires were collected only after the peak T cell response.

The CDR3 sequence is 12 residues long. Germline V gene lookup returns CDR1 SEHNR and CDR2 FQNEAQ (reference sequence). Trimming cost V 1 base and J 7 bases, with 7 bases left between them. As to this clone: Antigen: not known.

Sequencing was performed on peripheral blood, taken on day 0 of AZD1222 vaccination. The receptor was derived from an adult in good health. This chain links TRBV7-9 with TRBJ1-1, with D possibly being TRBD1 (5 bases). The CDR3 reads CASSLEDIEAFF. The CDR3 DNA sequence: TGTGCCAGCAGCTTAGAGGACATTGAAGCTTTCTTT.